Listed below are T cell receptor beta chains from one sample, sequenced in a study of neurological immune-mediated disorders. TCRdb called the 5' RACE reads again in MiXCR, with one record for every CDR3 protein. The profile covers about 30,000 distinct CDR3 sequences, with roughly 12% appearing a single time and 7.8% taken by the ten largest. The sample consisted of PBMCs. The receptors shown here come from a man between 60 and 70 years old in good health. The CDR3 runs from the conserved cysteine through the conserved F or W. A D gene is named only where the DNA matches it firmly. Only part of the rows carry a size: once, few, many, or a class if the clone is expanded.

DNA: TGTGCCAGCAGGTCGGGCAGTGCGAGCTCTGGAAACACCATATATTTT
CDR3: CASRSGSASSGNTIYF
size: many
V: TRBV2
J: TRBJ1-3
D: .

DNA: TGCAGCGTTTCTGAGAGCTCCTACAATGAGCAGTTCTTC
CDR3: CSVSESSYNEQFF
size: many
V: TRBV29-1
J: TRBJ2-1
D: .

DNA: TGTGCCACCAGTGATCGGGAGTGGCCCTACGAGCAGTACTTC
CDR3: CATSDREWPYEQYF
size: many
V: TRBV24-1
J: TRBJ2-7
D: .

DNA: TGCGCCAGCAGCGCCCGGGACAGCGGCTATGGCTACACCTTC
CDR3: CASSARDSGYGYTF
size: many
V: TRBV5-1
J: TRBJ1-2
D: TRBD1

DNA: TGTGCCAGCAGTCCCCCAGGGGGGGGTCGGACTGAAGCTTTCTTT
CDR3: CASSPPGGGRTEAFF
size: many
V: TRBV28
J: TRBJ1-1
D: TRBD1

DNA: TGTGCCAGCAGCTTGGCCATGCAATTGGGGGTCTTC
CDR3: CASSLAMQLGVF
size: many
V: TRBV5-6
J: TRBJ2-4
D: .

DNA: TGTGCCAGCAGCTCCCTCCTCACAGATACGCAGTATTTT
CDR3: CASSSLLTDTQYF
size: few
V: TRBV7-6
J: TRBJ2-3
D: .

DNA: TGTGCCAGCAGGACAGGGATGGCGGGCAATGAGCAGTTCTTC
CDR3: CASRTGMAGNEQFF
size: many
V: TRBV12-3/TRBV12-4
J: TRBJ2-1
D: TRBD1

DNA: TGCAGTGCTAGAGATCTTCTAGCGGGATACACAGATACGCAGTATTTT
CDR3: CSARDLLAGYTDTQYF
size: many
V: TRBV20-1
J: TRBJ2-3
D: TRBD2

DNA: TGCGCCAGCAGCTTGGATGTGGCGAGCTCCTACAATGAGCAGTTCTTC
CDR3: CASSLDVASSYNEQFF
size: many
V: TRBV5-1
J: TRBJ2-1
D: .

DNA: TGCAGCGTATTGGGGGCGCTTGGTGAAAAACTGTTTTTT
CDR3: CSVLGALGEKLFF
size: many
V: TRBV29-1
J: TRBJ1-4
D: .

DNA: TGTGCCAGCAGCTTAGTGGGGGGACCCGGGGAGCTGTTTTTT
CDR3: CASSLVGGPGELFF
size: medium-sized
V: TRBV11-2
J: TRBJ2-2
D: .

DNA: TGTGCCAGCAGCTCTCCGGGGGCCGCTGAAGCTTTCTTT
CDR3: CASSSPGAAEAFF
size: many
V: TRBV11-2
J: TRBJ1-1
D: .

DNA: TGTGCCAGCAGCCCTCATAGCGGGAACACCGGGGAGCTGTTTTTT
CDR3: CASSPHSGNTGELFF
size: many
V: TRBV12-3/TRBV12-4
J: TRBJ2-2
D: .

DNA: TGTGCCAGCAGCCAAGACCCCCCCAGGGTAGGCAATCAGCCCCAGCATTTT
CDR3: CASSQDPPRVGNQPQHF
size: .
V: TRBV3-1
J: TRBJ1-5
D: .